The 30 T cell receptor beta chains presented below share a single source sample, sequenced in a study of graft-versus-host responses after intestinal transplantation. The repertoire was sequenced with immunoSEQ multiplex PCR; TCRdb's copy has only in-frame clones and lacks some. This sample has under 20,000 clones, with roughly a third found just once. Source: alloreactive CD4+ T cells from a mixed lymphocyte reaction culture, taken before transplantation. Subset meaning: CFSE-low proliferating T cells sorted from roughly 6-day pre-transplant mixed lymphocyte reaction (GvH or HvG direction). The receptor set was obtained from a human patient who was an organ donor for intestinal transplantation.

This clone came up a few times. The chain couples TRBV7-9 to TRBJ2-3; D is unclear. The germline gives CDR1 SEHNR, CDR2 FQNEAQ (reference sequence). The CDR3 has 12 residues. Trimming shortened V by 4 bases and J by 3 bases, and 5 bases separated the two germline ends. CDR3 residues: CASSSSTDTQYF. The CDR3 DNA follows: TGTGCCAGCAGCTCCAGTACAGATACGCAGTATTTT. Full variable domain (rest looked up from reference TRBV7-9 and TRBJ2-3): DTGVSQNPRHKITKRGQNVTFRCDPISEHNRLYWYRQTLGQGPEFLTYFQNEAQLEKSRLLSDRFSAERPKGSFSTLEIQRTEQGDSAMYLCASSSSTDTQYFGPGTRLTVL.

In its sample, this clone was seen a few times. This chain links TRBV4-1 with TRBJ1-1; 9 bases are a match to TRBD1. Germline V gives CDR1 MGHRA, CDR2 YSYEKL. The CDR3 loop spans 14 amino acids. V lost 6 bases, J lost 5 bases, and 7 bases stayed unmatched. Here the CDR3 DNA reads TGCGCCAGCAGGTATGGACAGGGGAGAACTGAAGCTTTCTTT. Amino acids: CASRYGQGRTEAFF.

This clone appeared once. The J gene is TRBJ1-2, the V gene TRBV28, with D possibly being TRBD1 (5 bases). The CDR3 is made up of 10 amino acids. Between the trimmed V and J ends, which lost 5 bases and 8 bases, there was a span of 6 bases. From germline, CDR1 is MDHEN and CDR2 SYDVKM. CDR3 sequence (DNA): TGTGCCAGCAGTCGGGACGGCTACACCTTC. Translating gives CASSRDGYTF.

The chain has TRBV4-1 and TRBJ2-3; 13 nucleotides match TRBD2. Per germline, CDR1 MGHRA and CDR2 YSYEKL. Trimming took 0 bases from V and 7 from J; bases not matched to a gene: 13. This CDR3 contains 19 residues. The DNA of the CDR3 is TGCGCCAGCAGCCAAGAAGGGACTAGCGGGACGTCGTTTGTGTATACGCAGTATTTT. This gives the protein CASSQEGTSGTSFVYTQYF.

V and J are TRBV10-3 and TRBJ1-1; D possibly corresponds to TRBD1 (6 bases). Trimming pared 2 bases from V and 7 bases from J, leaving 14 bases between. Looked up from germline, CDR1 is ENHRY and CDR2 is SYGVKD. The CDR3 is made up of 14 amino acids. In DNA, the CDR3 is TGTGCCATCAGTGAGCCGGACAGACCCCATGAAGCTTTCTTT. Translation: CAISEPDRPHEAFF.

The sample holds a few counts of this clone. The chain joins TRBV6-5 to TRBJ1-2; 10 nucleotides match TRBD1. Unmatched junction bases numbered 7, after V lost 5 bases and J lost 7 bases. The CDR3 runs to 14 residues. The V gene's germline CDR1 is MNHEY and CDR2 SVGAGI. The CDR3 is CASSPPGQGSGYTF. The DNA for the CDR3 is TGTGCCAGCAGTCCGCCGGGACAGGGGTCTGGCTACACCTTC.

CDR3 nucleotide sequence: TGTGCCAGCAGCCAAGGGGGGAGGGCCAACGAGCAGTTCTTC. Protein product: CASSQGGRANEQFF. The chain recombines TRBV7-3 with TRBJ2-1; a weak D match, TRBD2 (7 bases). V lost 5 bases and J 10 bases, leaving 18 bases between the germline ends. Germline CDR1 and CDR2: SGHTA and FQGTGA. CDR3 length: 14 residues.

The gene calls are TRBV15 and TRBJ2-7; D gene uncertain. V was cut by 1 base and J by 4 bases, with 8 bases left in between. This CDR3 contains 13 residues. CDR1 is LNHNV and CDR2 is YYDKDF in the germline V gene (reference sequence). The CDR3 bases are TGTGCCACCAGCAGAGGGTATTTGTACGAGCAGTACTTC. Encoded protein: CATSRGYLYEQYF.

This chain uses TRBV2 with TRBJ2-3; 7 bases fit TRBD1. Germline values: CDR1 SNHLY, CDR2 FYNNEI. The trim removed 8 bases at V and 0 bases at J, leaving 5 bases unmatched. The CDR3 covers 14 residues. The CDR3, as DNA: TGTGCCAGCGACAGGGACAGAAGCACAGATACGCAGTATTTT. The encoded protein is CASDRDRSTDTQYF.

This clone has a handful of counts. The chain joins TRBV2 to TRBJ1-2; weak D call: TRBD1 (6 bases). Germline loops: CDR1 SNHLY, CDR2 FYNNEI. V lost 5 bases and J lost 4, with 11 bases in between. CDR3 length: 13 amino acids. The CDR3 reads CASSPTGIYGYTF. The CDR3 coding sequence is TGTGCCAGCAGTCCTACAGGGATCTATGGCTACACCTTC.

The table lists this clone with a count of one. The chain couples TRBV5-1 to TRBJ2-3; D may be TRBD1 (5 bases). This CDR3 has 14 amino acids. With 1 base removed from V and 4 bases from J, the gap between germline ends came to 10 bases. In germline, CDR1 is SGHRS, CDR2 YFSETQ. In DNA, the CDR3 is TGCGCCAGCAGCTTGATAGGGGCCCCAGATACGCAGTATTTT. It encodes CASSLIGAPDTQYF. The whole variable domain, remainder taken from reference TRBV5-1 and TRBJ2-3, is KAGVTQTPRYLIKTRGQQVTLSCSPISGHRSVSWYQQTPGQGLQFLFEYFSETQRNKGNFPGRFSGRQFSNSRSEMNVSTLELGDSALYLCASSLIGAPDTQYFGPGTRLTVL.

This clone was observed a handful of times. The rearrangement links TRBV30 to TRBJ2-3; D may be TRBD2 (5 bases). The germline V and J ends were trimmed by 1 base and 0 bases, with 5 bases remaining between them. The germline V gene encodes CDR1 GTSNPN and CDR2 SVGIG (reference sequence). The CDR3 contains 13 residues. Written as DNA, the CDR3 is TGTGCCTGGAGTGGGACTAGCACAGATACGCAGTATTTT. It yields the protein CAWSGTSTDTQYF.

This clone has more than one count but fewer than ten. The V call is TRBV30, the J call TRBJ2-2; no clear D. This CDR3 spans 13 amino acids. Trimming took off 0 bases at V and 7 bases at J, with 9 bases between the two ends. CDR1 and CDR2 from the germline V gene are GTSNPN and SVGIG (reference sequence). The CDR3: CAWSVQFYGELFF. The CDR3 coding sequence is TGTGCCTGGAGTGTACAGTTTTACGGGGAGCTGTTTTTT.

The V and J genes are TRBV5-6 and TRBJ2-1; TRBD2 aligns across 7 bases. The CDR3 runs to 16 residues. Germline V gene sequence: CDR1 SGHDT, CDR2 YYEEEE. With V trimmed by 2 bases and J by 1 base, 6 bases remained unmatched. CDR3 amino acids: CASSFLAGLSYNEQFF. The CDR3, as DNA: TGTGCCAGCAGCTTTTTAGCGGGCCTGTCCTACAATGAGCAGTTCTTC.

This clone has more than one count but fewer than ten. The chain has TRBV5-5 and TRBJ1-2, with 7 positions matching TRBD1. CDR1 is SGHKS and CDR2 is YYEKEE in the germline V gene (reference sequence). V was clipped by 4 bases and J by 4 bases; unmatched bases: 4. This CDR3 contains 13 residues. The CDR3 sequence is CASSHTGAYGYTF. The CDR3 bases are TGTGCCAGCAGCCACACAGGGGCCTATGGCTACACCTTC.

The V gene is TRBV13, the J gene TRBJ1-2, with TRBD1 identical over 9 bases. J gave up 8 bases and V 5 bases, and 12 bases lay outside the gene matches. This CDR3 is built from 15 residues. Germline V gives CDR1 PRHDT, CDR2 FYEKMQ (reference sequence). The CDR3 nucleotides are TGTGCCAGCAGCGCAATTCCCGGGACAGGGTACGGCTACACCTTC. It specifies CASSAIPGTGYGYTF.

This clone was picked up a small number of times. The rearrangement uses TRBV11-3 and TRBJ2-5; 7 nucleotides line up with TRBD2. CDR3 size: 14 residues. V trimming: 4 bases; J trimming: 5 bases; junction bases outside the gene matches: 7. Per germline, CDR1 SGHNT and CDR2 YENEEA. The CDR3 region is CASSSGPGGETQYF. The CDR3 nucleotides are TGTGCCAGCAGCTCCGGCCCCGGGGGGGAGACCCAGTACTTC.

The chain couples TRBV4-3 to TRBJ2-5; 11 bases map to TRBD2. With V trimmed by 4 bases and J by 4 bases, 11 bases remained unmatched. CDR1 is LGHNA and CDR2 is YSLEER in the germline V gene. The CDR3 contains 17 residues. CDR3 DNA: TGCGCCAGCAGCCCCCTTAGGATAGCGGGAGGGCTAGAGACCCAGTACTTC. Translating it yields CASSPLRIAGGLETQYF.

The chain combines TRBV5-6 with TRBJ2-7, with 11 bases lining up with TRBD2. The V segment lost 0 bases and the J segment 3 bases; nucleotides outside the gene matches: 5. From germline, CDR1 is SGHDT and CDR2 YYEEEE. This CDR3 is 16 amino acids long. The CDR3 protein is CASSLGRLAGLYEQYF. The CDR3 DNA is TGTGCCAGCAGCTTGGGGAGACTAGCGGGACTCTACGAGCAGTACTTC.

With respect to this clone: A far larger clone is only one base removed, so a read error is likely. V and J are TRBV28 and TRBJ1-2; 7 bases map to TRBD1. This CDR3 contains 14 residues. Germline loops: CDR1 MDHEN, CDR2 SYDVKM. CDR3 DNA sequence: TGTGCCAGCAGAGCCGGGACAGCAGACTATTGCTACACCTTC. Protein: CASRAGTADYCYTF.

V gene TRBV6-6 combines with J gene TRBJ2-7, with TRBD1 matching over 7 bases. This CDR3 has 14 residues. From germline, CDR1 is MNHNY and CDR2 SVGAGI (reference sequence). After removal of 6 bases from V and 9 bases from J, the junction contained 14 bases not matched to a gene. Written as DNA, the CDR3 is TGTGCCAGCAGGCCCCCGGGACAGCGAACCGCGCAGTACTTC. The encoded protein is CASRPPGQRTAQYF.

The chain links TRBV5-1 to TRBJ2-7, with D possibly matching TRBD2 (6 bases). V gave up 5 bases and J gave up 3 bases, with 15 bases separating them. Germline CDR1 reads SGHRS; CDR2 reads YFSETQ. CDR3 length equals 14 residues. CDR3 sequence reads: CASRAGGVNYEQYF. For the CDR3, the DNA is TGCGCCAGCAGGGCCGGGGGTGTCAACTACGAGCAGTACTTC. Together with reference TRBV5-1 and TRBJ2-7, the CDR3 gives the full variable domain: KAGVTQTPRYLIKTRGQQVTLSCSPISGHRSVSWYQQTPGQGLQFLFEYFSETQRNKGNFPGRFSGRQFSNSRSEMNVSTLELGDSALYLCASRAGGVNYEQYFGPGTRLTVT.

CDR3 nucleotide sequence: TGCGCCAGCAGCGTACCGAAATCTAGCGGGAGGGCCTTCGAGGAGCAGTACTTC. Translating gives CASSVPKSSGRAFEEQYF. The chain carries TRBV5-1 and TRBJ2-7; 12 nucleotides match TRBD2. Trimming at V came to 4 bases and at J to 7 bases, leaving 18 bases not matched to a gene. Germline V lookup: CDR1 SGHRS, CDR2 YFSETQ. The CDR3 is 18 residues long.

This chain links TRBV14 with TRBJ2-3, with D possibly matching TRBD1 (6 bases). CDR3 length: 14 amino acids. Trimming took 4 bases from V and 6 from J, leaving 14 bases between them. The germline V gene encodes CDR1 SGHDN and CDR2 FVKESK. In DNA, the CDR3 is TGTGCCAGCAGCCCGAGGGGGACAACGGATACGCAGTATTTT. Encoded protein: CASSPRGTTDTQYF.

The V and J genes are TRBV7-3 and TRBJ2-1, with TRBD2 identical over 12 bases. Per germline, CDR1 SGHTA and CDR2 FQGTGA. The CDR3 consists of 15 residues. V lost 5 bases to trimming and J lost 4 bases; unmatched junction nucleotides: 3. The CDR3 sequence is CASSAGLAGYNEQFF. The DNA of the CDR3 is TGTGCCAGCAGCGCGGGACTAGCGGGTTACAATGAGCAGTTCTTC.

This clone was detected a few times. The chain employs TRBV5-1 and TRBJ2-7, with 7 bases aligning to TRBD1. Germline lookup yields CDR1 SGHRS and CDR2 YFSETQ. The CDR3 sequence is 15 residues long. The V segment lost 1 base and the J segment 3 bases; nucleotides outside the gene matches: 7. Here the CDR3 DNA reads TGCGCCAGCAGCTTGACAGGGGATCCCTACTACGAGCAGTACTTC. This sequence encodes CASSLTGDPYYEQYF.

This CDR3 reads CASSLRTGSPSYEQYF. CDR3 bases: TGTGCCAGCAGCTTAAGAACAGGGTCTCCGTCCTACGAGCAGTACTTC. The chain employs TRBV7-2 and TRBJ2-7; D may be TRBD1 (6 bases). CDR1 and CDR2 from the germline V gene are SGHTA and FQGNSA. The CDR3 runs to 16 residues. Trimming took 2 bases from V and 1 from J, leaving 15 bases between them.

The sample holds a few counts of this clone. The J gene is TRBJ2-3, the V gene TRBV2; D may correspond to TRBD1 or TRBD2 (5 bases each). Trimming cost V 8 bases and J 9 bases, with 24 bases left between them. This CDR3 has 15 residues. Germline V CDR1 and CDR2: SNHLY, FYNNEI. CDR3 region: CASLMGPTVEGTQYF. The CDR3 DNA follows: TGTGCCAGCCTTATGGGACCCACGGTCGAGGGAACGCAGTATTTT.

The chain combines TRBV2 with TRBJ2-3; D perhaps matches TRBD1 (6 bases). This CDR3 contains 15 residues. The V end was cut by 8 bases, the J end by 4 bases, with 19 bases between. Germline-derived CDR1 and CDR2 are SNHLY and FYNNEI. This CDR3 is CASGGEVGVADTQYF. Here the CDR3 DNA reads TGTGCCAGCGGGGGCGAGGTTGGGGTCGCAGATACGCAGTATTTT. Complete variable domain (other parts from reference TRBV2 and TRBJ2-3): EPEVTQTPSHQVTQMGQEVILRCVPISNHLYFYWYRQILGQKVEFLVSFYNNEISEKSEIFDDQFSVERPDGSNFTLKIRSTKLEDSAMYFCASGGEVGVADTQYFGPGTRLTVL.

This clone came up a few times. The rearrangement uses TRBV5-1 and TRBJ2-2, with D unclear. The V gene's germline CDR1 is SGHRS and CDR2 YFSETQ. The CDR3 has 14 amino acids. With 4 bases removed from V and 6 bases from J, the gap between germline ends came to 13 bases. For the CDR3, the DNA is TGCGCCAGCAGCCTGCCTTCTGGGGCCGGGGAGCTGTTTTTT. This gives the protein CASSLPSGAGELFF.